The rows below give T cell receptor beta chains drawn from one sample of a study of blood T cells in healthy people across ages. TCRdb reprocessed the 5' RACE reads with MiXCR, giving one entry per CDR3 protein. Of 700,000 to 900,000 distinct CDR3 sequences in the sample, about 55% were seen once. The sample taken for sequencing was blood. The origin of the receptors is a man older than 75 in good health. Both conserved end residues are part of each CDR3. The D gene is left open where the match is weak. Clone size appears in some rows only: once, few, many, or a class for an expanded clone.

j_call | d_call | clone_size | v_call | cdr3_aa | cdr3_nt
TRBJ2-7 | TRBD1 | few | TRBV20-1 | CSARSRVGQGVHEQYF | TGCAGTGCTAGATCCCGGGTGGGGCAGGGGGTACACGAGCAGTACTTC
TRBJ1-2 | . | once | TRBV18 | CASSPQSDYTF | TGTGCCAGCTCACCACAGAGTGACTACACCTTC
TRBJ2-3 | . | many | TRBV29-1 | CSVDWSSWQYF | TGCAGCGTTGATTGGTCTTCTTGGCAGTATTTT
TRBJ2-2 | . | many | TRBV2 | CASRDRADTGELFF | TGTGCCAGCAGGGACCGGGCGGACACCGGGGAGCTGTTTTTT
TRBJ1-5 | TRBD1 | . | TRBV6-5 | CASSQGQGRYQPQHF | TGTGCCAGCAGCCAGGGACAGGGCCGATATCAGCCCCAGCATTTT
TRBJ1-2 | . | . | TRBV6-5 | CASSYSRGGTYGYTF | TGTGCCAGCAGTTACAGTCGAGGCGGAACCTATGGCTACACCTTC
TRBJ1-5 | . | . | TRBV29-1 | CSVEVSSNQPQHF | TGCAGCGTTGAGGTTTCTAGCAATCAGCCCCAGCATTTT
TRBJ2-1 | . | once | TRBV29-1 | CSVEALVGAGEQFF | TGCAGCGTCGAGGCGCTAGTGGGAGCCGGTGAGCAGTTCTTC
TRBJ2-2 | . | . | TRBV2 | CASSEEGRNTGELFF | TGTGCCAGCAGTGAAGAGGGAAGGAACACCGGGGAGCTGTTTTTT
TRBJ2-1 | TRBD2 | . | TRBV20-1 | CSARVLVGGLGEQFF | TGCAGTGCTAGAGTATTAGTTGGGGGACTAGGGGAGCAGTTCTTC
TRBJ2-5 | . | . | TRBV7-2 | CASSLGLGQETQYF | TGTGCCAGCAGCTTAGGGTTGGGCCAAGAGACCCAGTACTTC
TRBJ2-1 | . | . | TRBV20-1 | CSAGLESSYNEQFF | TGCAGTGCGGGCCTCGAGAGCTCCTACAATGAGCAGTTCTTC
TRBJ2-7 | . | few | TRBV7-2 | CASSLGSLAPNEQYF | TGTGCCAGCAGCTTAGGGAGTTTGGCGCCCAATGAGCAGTACTTC
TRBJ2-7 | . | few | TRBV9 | CASSVGGDSRYEQYF | TGTGCCAGCAGCGTAGGGGGGGACTCTCGCTACGAGCAGTACTTC
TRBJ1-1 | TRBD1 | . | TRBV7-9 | CASSWWTGSGTEAFF | TGTGCCAGCAGCTGGTGGACAGGGTCGGGCACTGAAGCTTTCTTT
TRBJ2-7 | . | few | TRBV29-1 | CSVEETGYEQYF | TGCAGCGTTGAAGAAACAGGCTACGAGCAGTACTTC
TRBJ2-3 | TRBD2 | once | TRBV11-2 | CASSFILAGVGRYAYF | TGTGCCAGCAGCTTCATCCTAGCGGGAGTGGGCAGATACGCGTATTTT
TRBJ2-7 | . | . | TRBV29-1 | CSGKHPGSYEQYF | TGCAGCGGCAAACACCCGGGGTCCTACGAGCAGTACTTC
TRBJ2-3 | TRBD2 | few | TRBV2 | CASSELPSGHRYAYF | TGTGCCAGCAGTGAACTACCTAGCGGGCACAGATACGCGTATTTT
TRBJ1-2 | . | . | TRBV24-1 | CATLQPDGNYGYTF | TGTGCCACCTTACAGCCGGACGGTAACTATGGCTACACCTTC
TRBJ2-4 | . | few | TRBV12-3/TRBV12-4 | CASSKADLAKNIQYF | TGTGCCAGCAGTAAGGCAGACCTAGCCAAAAACATTCAGTACTTC
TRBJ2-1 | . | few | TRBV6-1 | CASSNTQRFSYNEQFF | TGTGCCAGCAGCAATACCCAGCGGTTCTCCTACAATGAGCAGTTCTTC
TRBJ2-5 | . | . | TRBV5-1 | CASSLDSLGGETQYF | TGCGCCAGCAGCTTGGACTCTCTGGGTGGAGAGACCCAGTACTTC